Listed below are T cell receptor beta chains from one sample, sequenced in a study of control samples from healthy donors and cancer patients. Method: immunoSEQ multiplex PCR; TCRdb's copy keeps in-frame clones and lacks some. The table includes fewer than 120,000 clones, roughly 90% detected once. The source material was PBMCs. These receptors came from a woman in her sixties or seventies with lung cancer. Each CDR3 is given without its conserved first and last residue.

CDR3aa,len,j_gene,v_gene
SVDRQGRGDTEAF,13,TRBJ1-1,TRBV29-1
ATDPGTIGNQPQH,13,TRBJ1-5,TRBV15
ASSVARGGASYNEQF,15,TRBJ2-1,TRBV9
ASTEEPGSKGAEAF,14,TRBJ1-1,TRBV5-5
ASSLPRQAPGTTNEKLF,17,TRBJ1-4,TRBV28
ASSPGQGWTEAF,12,TRBJ1-1,TRBV18
ASSLGSELGGYT,12,TRBJ1-2,TRBV9
ASSPTLWANTGELF,14,TRBJ2-2,TRBV7-2
ASSPGLAGATDTQY,14,TRBJ2-3,TRBV9
ASSLGTHNNELF,12,TRBJ2-2,TRBV5-1
ASSIFPAPGDQPQH,14,TRBJ1-5,TRBV19
AIRPTGNSGNTIY,13,TRBJ1-3,TRBV10-3
ASSFGGLREKLF,12,TRBJ1-4,TRBV5-1
ASSFLRGGFTDTQY,14,TRBJ2-3,TRBV7-8
ASSLNGTGLRPNYGYT,16,TRBJ1-2,TRBV11-2
ASSMHLSSGNTIY,13,TRBJ1-3,TRBV9